This T cell receptor beta chain was recovered during a study of blood T cell repertoires in COVID-19. Across the whole study: The origin of the acute and convalescent COVID-19 samples was the United States, Italy and Spain. In each case, the material was cDNA or gDNA derived from T cells, B-cell-depleted T cells, or PBMCs.

Authors' analysis steps: Amplification from reference gene primers served as the basis for estimated nucleated cell counts. Method: immunoSEQ multiplex PCR; TCRdb's copy keeps in-frame clones and lacks some. V and J calls and clone size are those listed in that table; D and trimming were worked out from the DNA. The table shows tens of thousands of clones, with about 91% occurring only once. Looked up from germline, CDR1 is SQVTM and CDR2 is ANQGSEA. V was trimmed by 7 bases and J by 2 bases, leaving 5 bases between them. This CDR3 contains 10 residues. This TCR derives from a human donor with active COVID-19. The donor label of this sample is uncertain. The chain joins TRBV29-1 to TRBJ2-5; unclear D gene. The source material was peripheral blood. The CDR3 coding sequence is TGCAGCGCCGCGCAAGAGACCCAGTACTTC. The encoded protein is CSAAQETQYF.